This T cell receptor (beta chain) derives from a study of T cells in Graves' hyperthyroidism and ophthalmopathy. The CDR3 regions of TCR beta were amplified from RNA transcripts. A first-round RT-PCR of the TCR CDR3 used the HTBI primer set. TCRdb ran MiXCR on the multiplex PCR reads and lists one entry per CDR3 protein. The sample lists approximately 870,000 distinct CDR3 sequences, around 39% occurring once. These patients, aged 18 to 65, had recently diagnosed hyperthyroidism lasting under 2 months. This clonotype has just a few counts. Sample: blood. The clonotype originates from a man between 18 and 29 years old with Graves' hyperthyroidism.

For the CDR3, the DNA is TGTGCCAGCAGCGGGACGTTCGCCTACGAGCAGTACTTC. It translates to CASSGTFAYEQYF. V usage is TRBV7-2 and J usage is TRBJ2-7; D is perhaps TRBD1 or TRBD2 (5 bases each). With 5 bases removed from V and 2 bases from J, the gap between germline ends came to 10 bases. Germline V lookup: CDR1 SGHTA, CDR2 FQGNSA. CDR3 length: 13 amino acids.